The 16 T cell receptor beta chains reported below all come from one sample, sequenced in a study of T cells in localized non-small cell lung cancer. Repertoires were generated with immunoSEQ multiplex PCR, while TCRdb's copy carries only in-frame clones and drops some. Counted here are 810 or so clones, approximately 18% occurring once; the ten biggest clones make up approximately 22%. This sample comprised normal lung tissue next to the tumor, obtained before any cancer treatment. All receptors derive from a female donor older than 55 with stage II squamous cell lung carcinoma.

This clone is large by share. The chain links TRBV6-8 to TRBJ1-1, with D hard to call. From germline, CDR1 is MNHGY and CDR2 SAAAGT. This CDR3 is 14 amino acids long. Between the trimmed V and J ends, which lost 5 bases and 8 bases, there was a span of 18 bases. Here the CDR3 DNA reads TGTGCCAGCAGTAGCGACACCACGCGCGACGAAGCTTTCTTT. Amino acids: CASSSDTTRDEAFF.

This clone has only a few counts. The rearrangement joins TRBV11-3 to TRBJ2-7; D not certain. Trimming cost V 3 bases and J 0 bases, with 9 bases left between them. CDR1 and CDR2 from the germline V gene are SGHNT and YENEEA. This CDR3 has 14 residues. As DNA, the CDR3 is TGTGCCAGCAGCTTGGCCTTCAGCTCCTACGAGCAGTACGTC. Its translation: CASSLAFSSYEQYV.

Only a few counts were recorded for this clone. This chain connects TRBV6-8 to TRBJ1-5; perhaps TRBD1 as D (5 bases). Germline CDR1 reads MNHGY; CDR2 reads SAAAGT. V lost 6 bases, J lost 6 bases, and 12 bases lay in between. The CDR3 is 13 residues long. Here the CDR3 reads CASSGQGGQPQHF. The DNA of the CDR3 is TGTGCCAGCAGCGGGCAGGGTGGTCAGCCCCAGCATTTT.

A few counts support this clone. The CDR3 DNA sequence: TGTGCCTGGACAGGTACCGGGAACACTGAAGCTTTCTTT. The encoded protein is CAWTGTGNTEAFF. The chain recombines TRBV30 with TRBJ1-1; D is uncertain. The germline V and J ends were trimmed by 4 bases and 1 base, with 10 bases remaining between them. CDR3 size: 13 residues. The germline V gene has CDR1 GTSNPN and CDR2 SVGIG (reference sequence). Full variable domain (missing parts from reference TRBV30 and TRBJ1-1): SQTIHQWPATLVQPVGSPLSLECTVEGTSNPNLYWYRQAAGRGLQLLFYSVGIGQISSEVPQNLSASRPQDRQFILSSKKLLLSDSGFYLCAWTGTGNTEAFFGQGTRLTVV.

The chain carries TRBV19 and TRBJ2-3, with D perhaps matching TRBD2 (5 bases). The CDR3 is made up of 17 amino acids. Per germline, CDR1 LNHDA and CDR2 SQIVND (reference sequence). V lost 7 bases to trimming and J lost 0 bases, with 20 bases between them. CDR3 loop: CASTSHGTGVSTDTQYF. The CDR3 bases are TGTGCCAGTACCTCCCATGGTACCGGGGTCAGCACAGATACGCAGTATTTT.

This clone was seen a handful of times. The chain employs TRBV6-8 and TRBJ1-4; TRBD1 might be the D (6 bases). The CDR3 runs to 16 residues. Germline V gives CDR1 MNHGY, CDR2 SAAAGT. V was shortened by 5 bases and J by 4 bases, with 17 bases between the two germline ends. CDR3 amino acids: CASSDGGAVLNEKLFF. In DNA, the CDR3 is TGTGCCAGCAGTGATGGGGGGGCCGTTCTTAATGAAAAACTGTTTTTT.

This clone was observed a handful of times. DNA for the CDR3: TGTGCCTGGAGTGGAGGACAGGATAATTCACCCCTCCACTTT. Protein: CAWSGGQDNSPLHF. V gene TRBV30 combines with J gene TRBJ1-6, with 7 bases matching TRBD1. V was pared by 1 base and J by 5 bases, with 2 bases of the junction left unmatched. This CDR3 contains 14 residues. CDR1 and CDR2 (germline): GTSNPN, SVGIG (reference sequence).

The sample holds a few counts of this clone. The rearrangement links TRBV19 to TRBJ2-1; D gene ambiguous. CDR3 size: 15 residues. Per the germline V gene, CDR1 is LNHDA and CDR2 is SQIVND (reference sequence). The V end was cut by 1 base, the J end by 7 bases, with 14 bases between. CDR3 nucleotides: TGTGCCAGTAGTATAGGGCCATTGGAATTGAATGAGCAGTTCTTC. Translating it yields CASSIGPLELNEQFF.

This clone was counted a few times. This chain links TRBV19 with TRBJ2-1; 7 bases are shared with TRBD2. Unmatched junction bases numbered 11, after V lost 7 bases and J lost 8 bases. This CDR3 is 14 amino acids long. Germline V gene sequence: CDR1 LNHDA, CDR2 SQIVND (reference sequence). The CDR3 coding sequence is TGTGCCAGTACCCCGGGGGAGGGAGTACATGAGCAGTTCTTC. This sequence encodes CASTPGEGVHEQFF.

The genes are TRBV6-8 and TRBJ2-7; the match to TRBD2 covers 12 bases. Trimming took 0 bases from V and 0 from J; bases not matched to a gene: 3. CDR1 MNHGY and CDR2 SAAAGT come from the germline V gene. CDR3 length: 17 residues. The DNA for the CDR3 is TGTGCCAGCAGTTACTCGGGGACTAGCGGGCCCTCCTACGAGCAGTACTTC. Its protein product is CASSYSGTSGPSYEQYF.

This clone is deemed medium-sized. This chain joins TRBV6-8 and TRBJ2-3; a weak D match, TRBD2 (7 bases). Trimming shortened V by 6 bases and J by 2 bases, and 18 bases separated the two germline ends. The CDR3 length is 16 residues. Looked up from germline, CDR1 is MNHGY and CDR2 is SAAAGT. The CDR3 loop reads CASRRGTGGYTDTQYF. Written as DNA, the CDR3 is TGTGCCAGCAGGAGGGGGACCGGGGGGTACACAGATACGCAGTATTTT.

The genes are TRBV30 and TRBJ1-2, with a weak D call TRBD1 (5 bases). The V end lost 6 bases, the J end lost 1 base, and 9 bases lay between the germline ends. From germline, CDR1 is GTSNPN and CDR2 SVGIG (reference sequence). The CDR3 sequence is 12 residues long. The DNA of the CDR3 is TGTGCCTGTCAGGGATATAACTATGGCTACACCTTC. Amino acids: CACQGYNYGYTF.

This clone is large. The chain is built from TRBV12-5 and TRBJ2-5; D may be TRBD1 (7 bases). This CDR3 is built from 13 residues. Germline assignment: CDR1 LGHNT and CDR2 FRNRAP. The germline V and J ends were trimmed by 6 bases and 5 bases, with 13 bases remaining between them. Here the CDR3 DNA reads TGTGCTAGTGGACCAGGGGGGTTGGAGACCCAGTACTTC. This sequence encodes CASGPGGLETQYF.

This clone occurred a few times. The rearrangement links TRBV7-2 to TRBJ1-1; D is unresolved. This CDR3 region has 13 residues. V lost 5 bases and J lost 3, with 10 bases in between. The germline CDR1 and CDR2 sequences are SGHTA and FQGNSA. CDR3 region: CASSLREYTEAFF. CDR3 nucleotides: TGTGCCAGCAGCCTACGGGAGTACACTGAAGCTTTCTTT.

This clone is medium-sized (0.01 to 0.1%) by share. V and J are TRBV6-8 and TRBJ1-1, with a possible D match to TRBD1 (6 bases). The CDR3 consists of 13 residues. V lost 8 bases and J 5 bases, leaving 15 bases between the germline ends. CDR1 and CDR2 from the germline V gene are MNHGY and SAAAGT. The CDR3 region has the DNA TGTGCCAGCTTCCCGGGACACAGGACTGAAGCTTTCTTT. This sequence encodes CASFPGHRTEAFF.

In its sample, this clone is large. The V call is TRBV11-3, the J call TRBJ2-5; 9 bases are a match to TRBD2. V was pared by 3 bases and J by 4 bases, with 6 bases of the junction left unmatched. The CDR3 is 15 amino acids. Germline assignment: CDR1 SGHNT and CDR2 YENEEA. The CDR3 reads CASSFGGGARETQYF. The CDR3 nucleotides are TGTGCCAGCAGCTTCGGCGGGGGGGCCAGAGAGACCCAGTACTTC.